Listed here are 6 T cell receptor beta chains from one sample, sequenced in a study of OX40 agonist ivuxolimab in advanced cancers. Produced via immunoSEQ multiplex PCR; TCRdb's table is partial and in-frame only. The sample consists of some 65,000 clones, 80% to 90% of them appearing once. This sample comprised CD4+ or CD8+ T cells sorted from blood, obtained in a trial of the OX40 agonist ivuxolimab. The receptors come from an adult with an advanced solid tumor such as melanoma, head and neck, liver or kidney cancer.

V usage is TRBV28 and J usage is TRBJ2-1, with 7 bases aligning to TRBD2. Trimming removed 6 bases from V and 0 bases from J; junction bases left unmatched: 8. There are 16 residues in the CDR3. The germline gives CDR1 MDHEN, CDR2 SYDVKM. This CDR3 is CASSPTSASSYNEQFF. The CDR3 region has the DNA TGTGCCAGCAGCCCAACTAGCGCGAGCTCCTACAATGAGCAGTTCTTC.

The chain links TRBV9 to TRBJ2-2; TRBD1 might be the D (6 bases). V was pared by 0 bases and J by 2 bases, with 14 bases between. The germline gives CDR1 SGDLS, CDR2 YYNGEE. This CDR3 is built from 17 residues. The CDR3 DNA reads as TGTGCCAGCAGCGTAGCGTCAGGGGTTGTTAACACCGGGGAGCTGTTTTTT. Its protein product is CASSVASGVVNTGELFF.

The chain recombines TRBV4-1 with TRBJ2-3; D is unresolved. With 1 base removed from V and 6 bases from J, the gap between germline ends came to 11 bases. This CDR3 contains 14 residues. Per germline, CDR1 MGHRA and CDR2 YSYEKL. The CDR3 nucleotides are TGCGCCAGCAGCCAAGCCCACCGACCGGATACGCAGTATTTT. Encoded protein: CASSQAHRPDTQYF.

The chain employs TRBV28 and TRBJ1-5; D is possibly TRBD1 (6 bases). The germline gives CDR1 MDHEN, CDR2 SYDVKM. Trimming removed 6 bases from V and 0 bases from J, with 12 bases in between. This CDR3 is 15 amino acids long. The CDR3: CASRSRGYSNQPQHF. The DNA of the CDR3 is TGTGCCAGCAGATCCAGGGGCTATAGCAATCAGCCCCAGCATTTT.

The chain is built from TRBV29-1 and TRBJ2-3; 10 bases agree with TRBD2. V lost 5 bases and J lost 4; bases outside the gene matches: 0. The CDR3 spans 12 residues. The germline CDR1 and CDR2 sequences are SQVTM and ANQGSEA. This CDR3 reads CSVSGGADTQYF. The CDR3 DNA is TGCAGCGTTAGCGGGGGGGCAGATACGCAGTATTTT.

V is TRBV6-5 and J is TRBJ2-5; D remains unclear. The J call could be wrong; TRBJ2-7 is a better fit for the DNA end. Germline values: CDR1 MNHEY, CDR2 SVGAGI. The CDR3 covers 15 residues. In DNA form, the CDR3 reads TGTGCCAGCAACCAAGGACCGGCGGACTCCTACGAGCAGTACTTC. Protein: CASNQGPADSYEQYF.